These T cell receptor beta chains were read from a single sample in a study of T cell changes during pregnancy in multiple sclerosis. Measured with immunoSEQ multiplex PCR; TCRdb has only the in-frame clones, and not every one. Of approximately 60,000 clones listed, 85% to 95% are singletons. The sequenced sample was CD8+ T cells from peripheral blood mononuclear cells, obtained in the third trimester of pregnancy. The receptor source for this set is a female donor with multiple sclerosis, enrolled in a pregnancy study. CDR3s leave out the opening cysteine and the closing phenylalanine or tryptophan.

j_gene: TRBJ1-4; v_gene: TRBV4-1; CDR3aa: ASSQATGTEGEKLF
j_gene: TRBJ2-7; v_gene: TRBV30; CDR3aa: AWSVMTGPNEQY
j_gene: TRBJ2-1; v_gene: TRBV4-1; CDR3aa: ASSQGERSSYNEQF
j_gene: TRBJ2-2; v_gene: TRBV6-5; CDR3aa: ASRPSAGRAGELF
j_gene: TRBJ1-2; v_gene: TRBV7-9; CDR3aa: ASSPTGDWDGYT
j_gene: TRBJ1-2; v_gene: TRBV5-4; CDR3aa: ASSNPGQGIYGYT
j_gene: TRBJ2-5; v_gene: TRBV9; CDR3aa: ASSPPGQGLQETQY
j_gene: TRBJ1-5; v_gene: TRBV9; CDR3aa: ASSRTDSNQPQH
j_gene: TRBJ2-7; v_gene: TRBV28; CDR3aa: ASSPTGSAYEQY
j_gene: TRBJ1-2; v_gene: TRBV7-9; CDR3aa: ASSLAREAYT
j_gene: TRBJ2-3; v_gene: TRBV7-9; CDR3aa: ASSHPELGTDTQY
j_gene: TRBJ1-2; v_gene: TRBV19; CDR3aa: ASSPGANYGYT
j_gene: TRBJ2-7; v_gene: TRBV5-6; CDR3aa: ASSFTGGMAPYEQY
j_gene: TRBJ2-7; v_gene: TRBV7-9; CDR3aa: ASSLGIGAAYEQY
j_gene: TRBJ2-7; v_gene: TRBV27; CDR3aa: ASSLSKGTRTYEQY
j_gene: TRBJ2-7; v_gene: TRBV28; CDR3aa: ASSAGQGSSYEQY
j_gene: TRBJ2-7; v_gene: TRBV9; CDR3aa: ASSVEGSSSYEQY
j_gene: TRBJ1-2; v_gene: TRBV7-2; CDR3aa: ASSLVQGGNYGYT
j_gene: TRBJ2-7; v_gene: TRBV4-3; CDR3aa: ASSQDGTGGPYEQY
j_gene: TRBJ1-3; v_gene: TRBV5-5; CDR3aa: ASSLGTGTDTIY
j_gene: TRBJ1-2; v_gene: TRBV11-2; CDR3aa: ASSPPRGQNYGYT
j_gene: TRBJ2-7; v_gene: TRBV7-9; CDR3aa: ASSLEDGEMGEQY
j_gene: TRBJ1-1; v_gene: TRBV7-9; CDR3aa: ASTPVTVNTEAF
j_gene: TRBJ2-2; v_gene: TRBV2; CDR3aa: ASWDPRDSNTGELF
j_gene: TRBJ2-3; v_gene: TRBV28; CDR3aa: ASSLTGSTDTQY
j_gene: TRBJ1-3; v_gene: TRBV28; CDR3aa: ASSWEEDSSGNTIY
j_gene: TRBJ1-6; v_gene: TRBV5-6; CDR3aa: ASSLWEQGMNSPLH
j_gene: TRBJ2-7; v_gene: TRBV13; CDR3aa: ASSRKLGGRDQYEQY
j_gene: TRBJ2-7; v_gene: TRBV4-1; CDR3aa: ASSLAGDSYEQY
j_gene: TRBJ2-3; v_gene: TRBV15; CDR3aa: ATSRERGPADTQY
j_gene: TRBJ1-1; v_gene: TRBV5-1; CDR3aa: ASSLEQQGREYTEAF
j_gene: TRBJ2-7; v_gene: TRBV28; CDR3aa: ASSFPGTYEQY
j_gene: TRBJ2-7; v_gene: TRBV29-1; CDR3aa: SVGGGQGKSYEQY
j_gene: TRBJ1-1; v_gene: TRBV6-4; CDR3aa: ASRSRENTEAF
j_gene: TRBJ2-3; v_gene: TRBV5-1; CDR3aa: ASSLEGGHGDTQY
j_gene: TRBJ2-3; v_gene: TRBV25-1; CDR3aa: ATLGSWIGTDTQY
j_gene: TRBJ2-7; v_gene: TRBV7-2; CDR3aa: ASRSTSGSDEQY
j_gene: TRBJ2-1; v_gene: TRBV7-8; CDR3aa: ASSWLAGQNNEQF
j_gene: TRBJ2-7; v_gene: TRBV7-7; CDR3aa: ASSSGAGGEQY
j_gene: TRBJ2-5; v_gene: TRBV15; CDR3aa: ATSRGTGGTEKTQY
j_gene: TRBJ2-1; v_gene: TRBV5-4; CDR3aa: ASSQENSGRASYNEQF
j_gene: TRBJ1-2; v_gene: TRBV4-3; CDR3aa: ASSHRGENGYT
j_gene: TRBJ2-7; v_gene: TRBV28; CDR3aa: ASSLRTSGKYEQY
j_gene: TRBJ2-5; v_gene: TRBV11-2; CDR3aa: ASSSTGVVETQY
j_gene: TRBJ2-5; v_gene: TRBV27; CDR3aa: ASSLLKGGAGETQY
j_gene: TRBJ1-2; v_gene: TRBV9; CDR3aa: ASSPSQGGYGYT
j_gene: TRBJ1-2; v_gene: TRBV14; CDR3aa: ASSQVPTADLYGYT
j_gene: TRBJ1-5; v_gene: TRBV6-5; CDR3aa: ASRSGTESNQPQH
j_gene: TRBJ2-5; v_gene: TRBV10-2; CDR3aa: ASRKGGAWQETQY
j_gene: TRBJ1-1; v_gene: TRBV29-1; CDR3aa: SGQGTEAF
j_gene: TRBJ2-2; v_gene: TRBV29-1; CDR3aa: SVEAAGELF
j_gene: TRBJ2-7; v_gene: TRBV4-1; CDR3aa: ASSQPPSGGSYEQY
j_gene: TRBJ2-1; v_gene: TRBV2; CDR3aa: ASEAPAGGYNEQF
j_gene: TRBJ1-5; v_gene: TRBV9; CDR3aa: ASSVEGDRYQPQH
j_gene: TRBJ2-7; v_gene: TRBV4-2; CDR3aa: ASSQIAGPGDEQY